This T cell receptor (beta chain) was retrieved from a study of T cells in Graves' hyperthyroidism and ophthalmopathy. The definition of stable Graves' hyperthyroidism was no ophthalmopathy progression within 18 months. A remark on this clonotype: Because the CDR3 is missing its conserved closing phenylalanine or tryptophan, this is likely a read error. It is unclear where the CDR3 begins or ends on the DNA, so no DNA is shown, and the CDR3 is as TCRdb lists it.

The germline V gene has CDR1 KGHDR and CDR2 SFDVKD. Including both end residues, the CDR3 is 8 amino acids long. From RNA transcripts, TCR beta CDR3 regions were amplified. TCR CDR3 regions were first amplified by RT-PCR with HTBI primers. Using its own MiXCR run on the multiplex PCR reads, TCRdb lists one record per CDR3 protein. The sample consists of a few hundred thousand distinct CDR3 sequences, about half of them appearing once. This sequence joins TRBV24-1 and TRBJ1-6; TRBD1, the D gene given by the table, was not confirmed from the DNA. The sequence was collected from a woman between 18 and 29 years old with Graves' hyperthyroidism. Material for sequencing was peripheral blood or thyroid tissue (not recorded which). This CDR3 is CATSDLPP.